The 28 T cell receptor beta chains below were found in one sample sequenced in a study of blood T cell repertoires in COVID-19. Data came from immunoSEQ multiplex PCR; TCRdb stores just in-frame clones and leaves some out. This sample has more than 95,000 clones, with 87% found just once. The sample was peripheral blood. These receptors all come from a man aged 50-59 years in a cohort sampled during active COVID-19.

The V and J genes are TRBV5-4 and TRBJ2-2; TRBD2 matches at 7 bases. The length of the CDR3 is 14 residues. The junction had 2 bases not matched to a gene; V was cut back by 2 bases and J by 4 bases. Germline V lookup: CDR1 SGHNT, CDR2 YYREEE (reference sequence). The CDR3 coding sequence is TGTGCCAGCAGCTTAGCGGGGAGCACCGGGGAGCTGTTTTTT. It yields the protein CASSLAGSTGELFF.

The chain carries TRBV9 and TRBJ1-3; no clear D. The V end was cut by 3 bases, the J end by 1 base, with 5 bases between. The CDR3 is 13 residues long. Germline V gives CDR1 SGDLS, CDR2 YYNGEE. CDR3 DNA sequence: TGTGCCAGCAGCGCGGGATCTGGAAACACCATATATTTT. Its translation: CASSAGSGNTIYF.

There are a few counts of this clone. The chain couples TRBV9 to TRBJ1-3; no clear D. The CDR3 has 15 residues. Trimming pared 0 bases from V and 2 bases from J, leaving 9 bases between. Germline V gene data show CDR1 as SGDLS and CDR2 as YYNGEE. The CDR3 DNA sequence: TGTGCCAGCAGCGTAGCTAGAGGGACTGGAAACACCATATATTTT. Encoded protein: CASSVARGTGNTIYF.

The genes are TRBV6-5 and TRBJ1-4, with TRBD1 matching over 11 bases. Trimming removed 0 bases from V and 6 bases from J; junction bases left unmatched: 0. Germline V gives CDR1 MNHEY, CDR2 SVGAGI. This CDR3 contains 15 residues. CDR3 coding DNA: TGTGCCAGCAGTTACTCGGGACAGGGGGATGAAAAACTGTTTTTT. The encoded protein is CASSYSGQGDEKLFF.

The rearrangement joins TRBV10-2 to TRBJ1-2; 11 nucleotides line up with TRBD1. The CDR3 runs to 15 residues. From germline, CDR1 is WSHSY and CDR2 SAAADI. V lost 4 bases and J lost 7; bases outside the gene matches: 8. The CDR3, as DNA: TGCGCCAGCAGTGGCCCTGGACAGGGGGCGTTTGGCTACACCTTC. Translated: CASSGPGQGAFGYTF.

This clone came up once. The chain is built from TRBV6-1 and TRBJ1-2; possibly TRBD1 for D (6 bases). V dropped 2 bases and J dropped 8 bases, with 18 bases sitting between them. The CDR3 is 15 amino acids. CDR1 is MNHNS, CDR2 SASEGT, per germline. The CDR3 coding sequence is TGTGCCAGCAGTGAATCTTTGGCCAGGGGTAGCGGCTACACCTTC. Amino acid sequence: CASSESLARGSGYTF.

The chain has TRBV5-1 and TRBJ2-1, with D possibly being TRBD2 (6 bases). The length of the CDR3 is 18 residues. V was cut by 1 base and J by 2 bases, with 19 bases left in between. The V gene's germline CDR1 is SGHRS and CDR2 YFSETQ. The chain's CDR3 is CASSLSLAGPTPYNEQFF. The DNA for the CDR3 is TGCGCCAGCAGCTTGAGTCTGGCGGGGCCGACCCCCTACAATGAGCAGTTCTTC. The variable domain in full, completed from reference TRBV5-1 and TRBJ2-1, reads KAGVTQTPRYLIKTRGQQVTLSCSPISGHRSVSWYQQTPGQGLQFLFEYFSETQRNKGNFPGRFSGRQFSNSRSEMNVSTLELGDSALYLCASSLSLAGPTPYNEQFFGPGTRLTVL.

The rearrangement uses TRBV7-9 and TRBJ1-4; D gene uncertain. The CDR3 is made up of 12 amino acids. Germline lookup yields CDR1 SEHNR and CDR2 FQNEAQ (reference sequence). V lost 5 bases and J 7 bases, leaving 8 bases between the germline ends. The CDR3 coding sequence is TGTGCCAGCAGCGTAAACATTGAAAAACTGTTTTTT. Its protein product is CASSVNIEKLFF.

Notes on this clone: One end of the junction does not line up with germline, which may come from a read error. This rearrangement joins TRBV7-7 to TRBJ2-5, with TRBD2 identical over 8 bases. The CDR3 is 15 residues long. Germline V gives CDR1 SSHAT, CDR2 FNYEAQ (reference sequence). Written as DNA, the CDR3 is TGTGCTAGCAGCCCTGGAGCGGGGGCGGAAGAGACCCAGTACTTC. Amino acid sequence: CASSPGAGAEETQYF.

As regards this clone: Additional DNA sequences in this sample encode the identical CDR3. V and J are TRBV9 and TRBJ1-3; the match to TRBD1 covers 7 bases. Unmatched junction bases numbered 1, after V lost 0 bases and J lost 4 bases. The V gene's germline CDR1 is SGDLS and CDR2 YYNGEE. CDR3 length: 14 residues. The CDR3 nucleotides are TGTGCCAGCAGCGTAGGACAGGGCGGAAACACCATATATTTT. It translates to CASSVGQGGNTIYF. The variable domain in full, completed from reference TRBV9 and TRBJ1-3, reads DSGVTQTPKHLITATGQRVTLRCSPRSGDLSVYWYQQSLDQGLQFLIQYYNGEERAKGNILERFSAQQFPDLHSELNLSSLELGDSALYFCASSVGQGGNTIYFGEGSWLTVV.

The CDR3 sequence is CASSLEGSAAYGYTF. The CDR3 DNA reads TGTGCCAGCTCGCTTGAGGGTAGCGCGGCTTATGGCTACACCTTC. The rearrangement uses TRBV18 and TRBJ1-2; unclear D gene. Germline V CDR1 and CDR2: KGHSH, LQKENI. The CDR3 contains 15 residues. Trimming removed 6 bases at V and 5 bases at J, with 19 bases between.

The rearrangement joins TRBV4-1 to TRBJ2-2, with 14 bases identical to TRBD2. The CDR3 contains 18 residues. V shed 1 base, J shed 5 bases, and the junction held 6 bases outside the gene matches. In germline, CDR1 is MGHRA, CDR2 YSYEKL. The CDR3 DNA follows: TGCGCCAGCAGCCAAGGGGGACTAGCGGGGGTGGGGACCGGGGAGCTGTTTTTT. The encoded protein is CASSQGGLAGVGTGELFF.

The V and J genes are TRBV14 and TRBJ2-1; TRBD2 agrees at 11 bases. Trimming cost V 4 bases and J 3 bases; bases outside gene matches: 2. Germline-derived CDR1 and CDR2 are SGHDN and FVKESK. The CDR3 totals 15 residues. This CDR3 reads CASSPGTSGYNEQFF. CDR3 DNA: TGTGCCAGCAGCCCCGGGACTAGCGGCTACAATGAGCAGTTCTTC.

Here the CDR3 reads CASSQDNGQSPGEKLFF. The CDR3 region has the DNA TGCGCCAGCAGCCAAGATAACGGACAGTCGCCGGGGGAAAAACTGTTTTTT. The gene calls are TRBV4-3 and TRBJ1-4, with D perhaps TRBD1 (6 bases). Trimming cost V 0 bases and J 8 bases, with 19 bases left between them. This CDR3 is 17 amino acids long. CDR1 LGHNA and CDR2 YSLEER come from the germline V gene.

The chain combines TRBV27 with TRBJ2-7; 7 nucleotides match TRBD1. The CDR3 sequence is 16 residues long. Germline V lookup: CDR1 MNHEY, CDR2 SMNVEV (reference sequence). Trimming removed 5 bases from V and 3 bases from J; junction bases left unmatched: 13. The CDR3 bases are TGTGCCAGCAGTCCGTCTTGTGGGACAGAGTGCTACGAGCAGTACTTC. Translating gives CASSPSCGTECYEQYF.

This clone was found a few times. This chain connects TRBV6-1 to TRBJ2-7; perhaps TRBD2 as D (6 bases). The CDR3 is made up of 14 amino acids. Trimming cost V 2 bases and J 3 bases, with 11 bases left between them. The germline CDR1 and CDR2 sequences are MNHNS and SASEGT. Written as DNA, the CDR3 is TGTGCCAGCAGTGAATGGCTAGCGAACTACGAGCAGTACTTC. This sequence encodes CASSEWLANYEQYF.

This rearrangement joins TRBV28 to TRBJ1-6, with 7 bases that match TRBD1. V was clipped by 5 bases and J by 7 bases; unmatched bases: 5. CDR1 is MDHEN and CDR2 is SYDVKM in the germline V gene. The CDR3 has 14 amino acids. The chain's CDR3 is CASSTGAGNSPLHF. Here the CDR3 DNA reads TGTGCCAGCAGTACAGGGGCGGGGAATTCACCCCTCCACTTT. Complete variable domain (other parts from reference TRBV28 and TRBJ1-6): DVKVTQSSRYLVKRTGEKVFLECVQDMDHENMFWYRQDPGLGLRLIYFSYDVKMKEKGDIPEGYSVSREKKERFSLILESASTNQTSMYLCASSTGAGNSPLHFGNGTRLTVT.

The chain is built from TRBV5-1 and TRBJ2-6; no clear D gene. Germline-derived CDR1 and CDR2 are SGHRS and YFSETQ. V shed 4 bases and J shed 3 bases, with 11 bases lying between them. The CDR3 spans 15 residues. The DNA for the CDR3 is TGCGCCAGCAGCCCTCCGACTGGTGGGGCCAACGTCCTGACTTTC. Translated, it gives CASSPPTGGANVLTF.

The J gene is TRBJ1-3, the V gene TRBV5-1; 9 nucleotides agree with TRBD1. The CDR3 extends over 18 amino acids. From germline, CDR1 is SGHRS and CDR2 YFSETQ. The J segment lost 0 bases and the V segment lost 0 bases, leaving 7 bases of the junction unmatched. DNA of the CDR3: TGCGCCAGCAGCTTGGGGGGGACAGGGCCGAGCTCTGGAAACACCATATATTTT. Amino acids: CASSLGGTGPSSGNTIYF.

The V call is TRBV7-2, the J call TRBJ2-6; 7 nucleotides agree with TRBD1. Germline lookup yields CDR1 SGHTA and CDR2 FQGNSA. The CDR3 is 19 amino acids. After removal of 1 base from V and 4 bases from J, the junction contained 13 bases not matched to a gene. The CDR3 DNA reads TGTGCCAGCAGCTTAGAGGTGTCGGTGACAGGGTTAGGGGCCAACGTCCTGACTTTC. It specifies CASSLEVSVTGLGANVLTF.

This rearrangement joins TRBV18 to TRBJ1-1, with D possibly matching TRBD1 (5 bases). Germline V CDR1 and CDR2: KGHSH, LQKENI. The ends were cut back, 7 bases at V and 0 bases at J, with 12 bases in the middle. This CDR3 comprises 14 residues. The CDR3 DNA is TGTGCCAGCTACGGGGGACTTTTGAACACTGAAGCTTTCTTT. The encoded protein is CASYGGLLNTEAFF.

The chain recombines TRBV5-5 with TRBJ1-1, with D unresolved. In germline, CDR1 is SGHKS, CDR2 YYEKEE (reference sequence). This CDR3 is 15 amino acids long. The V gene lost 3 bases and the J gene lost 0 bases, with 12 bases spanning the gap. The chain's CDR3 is CASSSLQSMNTEAFF. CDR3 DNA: TGTGCCAGCAGCTCGCTACAGAGTATGAACACTGAAGCTTTCTTT.

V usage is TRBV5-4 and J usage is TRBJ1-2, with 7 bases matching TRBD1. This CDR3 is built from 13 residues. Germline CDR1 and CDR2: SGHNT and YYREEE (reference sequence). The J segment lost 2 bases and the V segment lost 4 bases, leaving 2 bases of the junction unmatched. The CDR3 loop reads CASSPTGNYGYTF. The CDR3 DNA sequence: TGTGCCAGCAGCCCGACAGGGAACTATGGCTACACCTTC.

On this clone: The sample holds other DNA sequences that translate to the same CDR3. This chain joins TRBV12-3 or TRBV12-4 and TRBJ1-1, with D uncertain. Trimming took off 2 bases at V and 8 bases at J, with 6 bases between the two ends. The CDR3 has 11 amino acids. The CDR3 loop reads CASSLRGEAFF. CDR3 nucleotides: TGTGCCAGCAGTTTAAGAGGAGAAGCTTTCTTT.

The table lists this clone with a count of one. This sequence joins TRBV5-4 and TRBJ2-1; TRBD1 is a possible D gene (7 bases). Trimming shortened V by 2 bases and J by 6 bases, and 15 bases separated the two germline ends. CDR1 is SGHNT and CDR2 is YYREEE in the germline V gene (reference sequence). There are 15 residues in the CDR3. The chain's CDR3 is CASSFGRGAGNEQFF. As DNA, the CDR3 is TGTGCCAGCAGCTTCGGCAGGGGGGCGGGCAATGAGCAGTTCTTC.

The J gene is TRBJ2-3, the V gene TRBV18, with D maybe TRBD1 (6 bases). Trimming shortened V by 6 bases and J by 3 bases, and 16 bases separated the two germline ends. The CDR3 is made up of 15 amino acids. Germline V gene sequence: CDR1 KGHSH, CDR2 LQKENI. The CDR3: CASSRTSQGTDTQYF. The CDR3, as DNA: TGTGCCAGCTCTCGCACCTCACAGGGTACAGATACGCAGTATTTT.

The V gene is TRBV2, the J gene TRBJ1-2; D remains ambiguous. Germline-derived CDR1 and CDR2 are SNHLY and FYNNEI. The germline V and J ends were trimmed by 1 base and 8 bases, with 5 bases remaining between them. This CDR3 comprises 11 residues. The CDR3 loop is CASSEERGYTF. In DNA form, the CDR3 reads TGTGCCAGCAGTGAAGAGAGGGGCTACACCTTC.

The CDR3 reads CASSERRGGGQFF. CDR3 in DNA: TGTGCCAGCAGTGAACGGCGGGGCGGGGGGCAGTTCTTC. The chain employs TRBV2 and TRBJ2-1; 7 nucleotides match TRBD2. This CDR3 is 13 amino acids long. The germline V gene has CDR1 SNHLY and CDR2 FYNNEI. The trim removed 2 bases at V and 12 bases at J, leaving 7 bases unmatched.